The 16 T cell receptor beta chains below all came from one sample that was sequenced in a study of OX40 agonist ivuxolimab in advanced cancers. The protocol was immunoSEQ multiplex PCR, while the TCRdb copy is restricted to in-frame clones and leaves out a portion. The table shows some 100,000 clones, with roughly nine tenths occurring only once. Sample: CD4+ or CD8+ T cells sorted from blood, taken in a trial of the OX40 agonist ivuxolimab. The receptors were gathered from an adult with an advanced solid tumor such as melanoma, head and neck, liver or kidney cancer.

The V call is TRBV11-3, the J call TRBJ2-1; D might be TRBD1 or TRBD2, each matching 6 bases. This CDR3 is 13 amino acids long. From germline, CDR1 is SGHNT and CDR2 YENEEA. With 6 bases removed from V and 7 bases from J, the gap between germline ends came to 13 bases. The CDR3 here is CASSRLGGNEQFF. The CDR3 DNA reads TGTGCCAGCAGTCGACTAGGGGGGAATGAGCAGTTCTTC.

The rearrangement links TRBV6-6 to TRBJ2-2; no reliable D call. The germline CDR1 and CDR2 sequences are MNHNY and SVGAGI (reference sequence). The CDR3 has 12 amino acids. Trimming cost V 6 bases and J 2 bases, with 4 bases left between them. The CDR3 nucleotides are TGTGCCAGCAGAACCAACACCGGGGAGCTGTTTTTT. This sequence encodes CASRTNTGELFF.

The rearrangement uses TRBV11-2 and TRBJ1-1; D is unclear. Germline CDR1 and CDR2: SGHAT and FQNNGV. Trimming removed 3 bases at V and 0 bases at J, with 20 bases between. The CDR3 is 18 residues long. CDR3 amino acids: CASSFSDARGGLNTEAFF. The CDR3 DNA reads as TGTGCCAGCAGCTTCTCGGACGCCCGAGGAGGTTTGAACACTGAAGCTTTCTTT.

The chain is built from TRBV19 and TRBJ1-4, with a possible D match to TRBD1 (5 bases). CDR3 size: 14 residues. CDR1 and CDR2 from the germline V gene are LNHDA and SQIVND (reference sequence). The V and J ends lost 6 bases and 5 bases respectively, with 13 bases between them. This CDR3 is CASSDQGTNEKLFF. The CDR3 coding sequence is TGTGCCAGTAGCGATCAGGGCACGAATGAAAAACTGTTTTTT.

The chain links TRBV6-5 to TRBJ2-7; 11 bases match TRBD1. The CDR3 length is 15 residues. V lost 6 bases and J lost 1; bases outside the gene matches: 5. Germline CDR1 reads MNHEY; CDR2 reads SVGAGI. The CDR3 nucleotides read TGTGCCAGCAGGGCCGGGACAGGGGGGTCCTACGAGCAGTACGTC. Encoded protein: CASRAGTGGSYEQYV.

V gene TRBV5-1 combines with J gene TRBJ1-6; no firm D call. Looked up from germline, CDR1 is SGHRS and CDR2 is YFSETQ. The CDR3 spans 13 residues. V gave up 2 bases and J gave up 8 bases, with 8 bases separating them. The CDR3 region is CASSFMEDSPLHF. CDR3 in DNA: TGCGCCAGCAGCTTCATGGAGGATTCACCCCTCCACTTT. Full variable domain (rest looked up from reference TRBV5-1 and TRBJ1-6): KAGVTQTPRYLIKTRGQQVTLSCSPISGHRSVSWYQQTPGQGLQFLFEYFSETQRNKGNFPGRFSGRQFSNSRSEMNVSTLELGDSALYLCASSFMEDSPLHFGNGTRLTVT.

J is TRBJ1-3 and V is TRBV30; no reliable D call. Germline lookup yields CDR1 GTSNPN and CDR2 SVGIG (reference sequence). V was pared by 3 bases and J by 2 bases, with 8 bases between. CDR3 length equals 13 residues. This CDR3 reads CAWRSGTGNTIYF. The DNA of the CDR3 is TGTGCCTGGAGGTCCGGGACTGGAAACACCATATATTTT.

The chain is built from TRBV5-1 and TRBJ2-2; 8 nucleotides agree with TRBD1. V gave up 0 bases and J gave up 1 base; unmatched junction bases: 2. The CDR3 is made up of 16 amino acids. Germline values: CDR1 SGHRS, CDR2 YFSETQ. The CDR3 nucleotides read TGCGCCAGCAGCTTGGTGGGGACAGGGAACACCGGGGAGCTGTTTTTT. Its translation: CASSLVGTGNTGELFF.

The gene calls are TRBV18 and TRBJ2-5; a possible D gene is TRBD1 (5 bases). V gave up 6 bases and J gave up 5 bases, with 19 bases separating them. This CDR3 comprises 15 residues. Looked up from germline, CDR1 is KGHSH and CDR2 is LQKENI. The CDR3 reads CASSQFLTVEETQYF. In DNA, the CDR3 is TGTGCCAGCTCCCAGTTCTTGACAGTTGAGGAGACCCAGTACTTC.

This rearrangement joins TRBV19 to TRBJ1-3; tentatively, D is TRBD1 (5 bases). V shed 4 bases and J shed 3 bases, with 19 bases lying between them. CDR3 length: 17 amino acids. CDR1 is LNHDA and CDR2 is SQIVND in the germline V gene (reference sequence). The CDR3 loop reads CASSTSGRQLLGNTIYF. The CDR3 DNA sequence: TGTGCCAGTAGTACCTCGGGGCGACAGTTACTTGGAAACACCATATATTTT.

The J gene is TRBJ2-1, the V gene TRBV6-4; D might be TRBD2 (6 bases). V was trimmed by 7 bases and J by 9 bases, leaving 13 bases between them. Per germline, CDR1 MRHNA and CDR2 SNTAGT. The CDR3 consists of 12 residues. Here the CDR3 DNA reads TGTGCCAGCATGGCTAGCGAGACTGAGCAGTTCTTC. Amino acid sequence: CASMASETEQFF.

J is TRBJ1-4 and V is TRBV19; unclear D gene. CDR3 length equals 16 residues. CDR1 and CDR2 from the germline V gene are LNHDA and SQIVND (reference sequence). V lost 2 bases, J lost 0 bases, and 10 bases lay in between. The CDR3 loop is CASSIRGTSTNEKLFF. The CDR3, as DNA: TGTGCCAGTAGTATAAGAGGCACCTCAACTAATGAAAAACTGTTTTTT.

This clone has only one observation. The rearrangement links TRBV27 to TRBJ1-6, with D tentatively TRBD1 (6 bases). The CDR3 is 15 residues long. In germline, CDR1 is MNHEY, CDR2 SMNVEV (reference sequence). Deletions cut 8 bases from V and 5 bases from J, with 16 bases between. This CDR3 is CASGPYRANNSPLHF. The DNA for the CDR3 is TGTGCCAGCGGGCCCTACAGGGCAAATAATTCACCCCTCCACTTT.

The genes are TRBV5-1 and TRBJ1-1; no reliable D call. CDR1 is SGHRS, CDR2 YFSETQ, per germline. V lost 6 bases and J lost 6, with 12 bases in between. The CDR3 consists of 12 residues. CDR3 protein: CASKEGYSEAFF. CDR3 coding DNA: TGCGCCAGCAAGGAGGGATACTCTGAAGCTTTCTTT.

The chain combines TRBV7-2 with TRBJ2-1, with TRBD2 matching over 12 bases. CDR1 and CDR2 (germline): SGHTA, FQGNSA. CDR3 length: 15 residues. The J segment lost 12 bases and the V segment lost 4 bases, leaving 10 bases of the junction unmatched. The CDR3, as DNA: TGTGCCAGCAGCTCAGGACTAGCGGGATCGATTGGGCAGTTCTTC. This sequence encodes CASSSGLAGSIGQFF.

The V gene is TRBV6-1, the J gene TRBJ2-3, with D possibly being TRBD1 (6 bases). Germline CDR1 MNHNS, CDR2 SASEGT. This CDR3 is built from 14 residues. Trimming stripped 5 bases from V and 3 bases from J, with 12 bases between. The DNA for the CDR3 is TGTGCCAGCAGTTTCACGACAGGAACAGATACGCAGTATTTT. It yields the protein CASSFTTGTDTQYF.